Reported below is one T cell receptor beta chain. These data are taken from a study of OX40 agonist ivuxolimab in advanced cancers. Blood samples were obtained at baseline, cycle 4 day 1, and cycle 7 day 1. Data came from immunoSEQ multiplex PCR; TCRdb stores just in-frame clones and leaves some out. The sample contains tens of thousands of clones, about 92% of which appear only once. Germline trimming cut 4 bases from V and 5 bases from J; bases unmatched to any gene: 9. Germline CDR1 is SEHNR and CDR2 is FQNEAQ (reference sequence). CDR3 size: 15 residues. The rearrangement joins TRBV7-9 to TRBJ2-7; 9 bases align to TRBD1. The TCR was taken from an adult with an advanced solid tumor such as melanoma, head and neck, liver or kidney cancer. Source: CD4+ or CD8+ T cells sorted from blood, taken in a trial of the OX40 agonist ivuxolimab. CDR3 in amino acids: CASSSHRGRNDEQYF. CDR3 DNA sequence: TGTGCCAGCAGCTCTCACAGGGGGCGGAATGACGAGCAGTACTTC.